This T cell receptor (beta chain) was identified in a study of T cell responses to AZD1222 COVID-19 vaccine. Overall study: Second doses that came at about 4 or about 12 weeks were put together.

The repertoire was sequenced with immunoSEQ multiplex PCR; TCRdb's copy has only in-frame clones and lacks some. The sample yields tens of thousands of clones, around nine tenths seen once. V dropped 1 base and J dropped 5 bases, with 17 bases sitting between them. The CDR3 is 16 amino acids. Per germline, CDR1 LGHDT and CDR2 YNNKEL (reference sequence). This receptor was identified in an adult in good health. Here the sequenced sample was peripheral blood, taken on day 0 of AZD1222 vaccination. This chain uses TRBV3-1 (or the pseudogene TRBV3-2) with TRBJ1-2; unclear D gene. Here the CDR3 reads CASSQGRAGVRYGYTF. In DNA form, the CDR3 reads TGTGCCAGCAGCCAAGGTCGGGCCGGGGTCAGATATGGCTACACCTTC.